The 19 T cell receptor beta chains in this list originate from one sample, sequenced in a study of cytomegalovirus exposure and HLA in healthy donors. The PCR made use of 60 Vbeta and 13 Jbeta primers. Measured with immunoSEQ multiplex PCR; TCRdb has only the in-frame clones, and not every one. This table holds more than 100,000 clones, 65% to 80% found once. Material for sequencing was PBMCs. Receptors were obtained from a woman aged 40 to 50 in good health and CMV-seropositive.

J is TRBJ1-1 and V is TRBV10-3, with 7 bases that match TRBD1. CDR3 size: 15 residues. The germline gives CDR1 ENHRY, CDR2 SYGVKD. Losses at the gene ends were 4 bases for V and 1 base for J; bases not matched to a gene: 6. CDR3 sequence: CAISVERDRNTEAFF. The CDR3 bases are TGTGCCATCAGTGTAGAACGGGACAGGAACACTGAAGCTTTCTTT.

V usage is TRBV5-5 and J usage is TRBJ1-6, with unresolved D. The V end was cut by 2 bases, the J end by 9 bases, with 21 bases between. Germline CDR1 SGHKS, CDR2 YYEKEE (reference sequence). The CDR3 contains 17 residues. As DNA, the CDR3 is TGTGCCAGCAGCTTACGGCTGGGCTCCTTGCCTACTTCACCCCTCCACTTT. It specifies CASSLRLGSLPTSPLHF.

The chain has TRBV19 and TRBJ1-2; D remains unclear. The germline V and J ends were trimmed by 7 bases and 5 bases, with 17 bases remaining between them. There are 14 residues in the CDR3. Germline assignment: CDR1 LNHDA and CDR2 SQIVND (reference sequence). DNA of the CDR3: TGTGCCAGTAACTATGCAGACCGACGGTATGGCTACACCTTC. Translated: CASNYADRRYGYTF.

This rearrangement joins TRBV18 to TRBJ2-7, with D unclear. This CDR3 is built from 13 residues. Germline CDR1 KGHSH, CDR2 LQKENI. The ends were cut back, 3 bases at V and 1 base at J, with 7 bases in the middle. Here the CDR3 DNA reads TGTGCCAGCTCACCCGTGAGTTCCTACGAGCAGTACTTC. Amino acids: CASSPVSSYEQYF.

This chain uses TRBV7-6 with TRBJ1-6; TRBD1 matches at 9 bases. The trim removed 3 bases at V and 10 bases at J, leaving 4 bases unmatched. The germline V gene encodes CDR1 SGHVS and CDR2 FNYEAQ. The CDR3 is 14 residues long. CDR3 loop: CASSLGTGRSPLHF. DNA of the CDR3: TGTGCCAGCAGCTTGGGGACAGGGCGATCACCCCTCCACTTT.

The chain uses TRBV2 and TRBJ1-5; 7 bases map to TRBD1. The germline V gene has CDR1 SNHLY and CDR2 FYNNEI. V dropped 6 bases and J dropped 4; count of bases not matched to a gene: 6. This CDR3 comprises 14 residues. DNA for the CDR3: TGTGCCAGCAGCCCGGGACAGCAAAATCAGCCCCAGCATTTT. This translates into CASSPGQQNQPQHF.

The rearrangement uses TRBV7-8 and TRBJ2-5; D is possibly TRBD2 (5 bases). V was clipped by 5 bases and J by 4 bases, with 17 bases between them. This CDR3 is built from 15 residues. Germline V gene sequence: CDR1 SGHVS, CDR2 FQNEAQ. The CDR3 loop reads CASSLTRGKVETQYF. The DNA for the CDR3 is TGTGCCAGCAGCCTTACTCGGGGAAAAGTAGAGACCCAGTACTTC.

This clone showed up just once. The chain joins TRBV10-3 to TRBJ2-2; D is undetermined. CDR1 is ENHRY and CDR2 is SYGVKD in the germline V gene. V shed 11 bases and J shed 7 bases, with 23 bases lying between them. CDR3 length: 15 residues. The CDR3 nucleotides read TGTGCCTTATCACCCCATAACCGGAGAAGCGGGGAGCTGTTTTTT. The encoded protein is CALSPHNRRSGELFF.

The gene calls are TRBV11-3 and TRBJ1-1, with D unresolved. The V end lost 4 bases, the J end lost 1 base, and 7 bases lay between the germline ends. In germline, CDR1 is SGHNT, CDR2 YENEEA. There are 13 residues in the CDR3. CDR3 nucleotide sequence: TGTGCCAGCAGCTACTCGGGGAACACTGAAGCTTTCTTT. Its protein product is CASSYSGNTEAFF.

This chain joins TRBV6-1 and TRBJ2-1; 12 positions agree with TRBD1. V gave up 2 bases and J gave up 9 bases; unmatched junction bases: 5. The CDR3 is made up of 15 amino acids. CDR1 and CDR2 from the germline V gene are MNHNS and SASEGT. Written as DNA, the CDR3 is TGTGCCAGCAGTGAACCGGGACAGGGGGCCTTTGAGCAGTTCTTC. Translating gives CASSEPGQGAFEQFF.

CDR3 in DNA: TGTGCCAGCAGTTCCTCGGAGGGGAACTATGGCTACACCTTC. Protein sequence: CASSSSEGNYGYTF. V usage is TRBV6-5 and J usage is TRBJ1-2, with D possibly TRBD1 on 5 matching bases. V was pared by 4 bases and J by 2 bases, with 11 bases between. The CDR3 runs to 14 residues. Germline V CDR1 and CDR2: MNHEY, SVGAGI.

This clone has a single count. The rearrangement uses TRBV11-2 and TRBJ2-1; possible D gene TRBD2, 6 bases. The germline gives CDR1 SGHAT, CDR2 FQNNGV. CDR3 length: 14 residues. The V end was cut by 1 base, the J end by 9 bases, with 13 bases between. CDR3 coding DNA: TGTGCCAGCAGCTTAGCGGGAGCGGCTGGTGAGCAGTTCTTC. Its translation is CASSLAGAAGEQFF. Full variable domain (outside the CDR3, taken from reference TRBV11-2 and TRBJ2-1): EAGVAQSPRYKIIEKRQSVAFWCNPISGHATLYWYQQILGQGPKLLIQFQNNGVVDDSQLPKDRFSAERLKGVDSTLKIQPAKLEDSAVYLCASSLAGAAGEQFFGPGTRLTVL.

This chain uses TRBV6-5 with TRBJ1-6; D not certain. Germline V gives CDR1 MNHEY, CDR2 SVGAGI. The V end was cut by 0 bases, the J end by 6 bases, with 6 bases between. The CDR3 contains 14 residues. For the CDR3, the DNA is TGTGCCAGCAGTTACTCCCTCTTTAATTCACCCCTCCACTTT. This translates into CASSYSLFNSPLHF.

The V and J genes are TRBV7-9 and TRBJ1-6, with D possibly matching TRBD1 (5 bases). The germline V and J ends were trimmed by 1 base and 7 bases, with 14 bases remaining between them. Germline V lookup: CDR1 SEHNR, CDR2 FQNEAQ (reference sequence). CDR3 length: 16 residues. DNA of the CDR3: TGTGCCAGCAGCTTAGACGACAGAGGAAAGAATTCACCCCTCCACTTT. Protein: CASSLDDRGKNSPLHF.

The V gene is TRBV2, the J gene TRBJ1-1; 7 positions match TRBD1. CDR3 length: 15 residues. The germline CDR1 and CDR2 sequences are SNHLY and FYNNEI. Trimming took 7 bases from V and 4 from J; bases not matched to a gene: 12. This chain's CDR3 is CASTVDRTGGTEAFF. For the CDR3, the DNA is TGTGCCAGCACTGTGGACAGGACGGGTGGCACTGAAGCTTTCTTT.

This clone occurred once. V is TRBV7-8 and J is TRBJ2-7, with D tentatively TRBD2 (5 bases). Per germline, CDR1 SGHVS and CDR2 FQNEAQ. V lost 2 bases and J 3 bases, leaving 17 bases between the germline ends. CDR3 length equals 16 residues. The CDR3 DNA follows: TGTGCCAGCAGCTTAAAAGGAGGACCCGTCCTCTACGAGCAGTACTTC. It is translated as CASSLKGGPVLYEQYF.

The rearrangement links TRBV7-2 to TRBJ2-7; possibly TRBD1 for D (6 bases). Germline loops: CDR1 SGHTA, CDR2 FQGNSA. There are 16 residues in the CDR3. The germline V and J ends were trimmed by 5 bases and 2 bases, with 19 bases remaining between them. Written as DNA, the CDR3 is TGTGCCAGCAGCCTCGCAACTATGGGGGACACCTACGAGCAGTACTTC. This gives the protein CASSLATMGDTYEQYF. Full variable domain (missing parts from reference TRBV7-2 and TRBJ2-7): GAGVSQSPSNKVTEKGKDVELRCDPISGHTALYWYRQSLGQGLEFLIYFQGNSAPDKSGLPSDRFSAERTGGSVSTLTIQRTQQEDSAVYLCASSLATMGDTYEQYFGPGTRLTVT.

The V and J genes are TRBV7-3 and TRBJ2-1, with TRBD2 matching over 9 bases. The CDR3 runs to 17 residues. Germline trimming cut 5 bases from V and 6 bases from J; bases unmatched to any gene: 14. CDR1 and CDR2 (germline): SGHTA, FQGTGA. In DNA, the CDR3 is TGTGCCAGCAGCCCTGAGGGTAGCGGGAGAGGGGGCAATGAGCAGTTCTTC. This codes for CASSPEGSGRGGNEQFF.

The chain recombines TRBV2 with TRBJ1-3, with D perhaps matching TRBD1 (6 bases). Germline V gives CDR1 SNHLY, CDR2 FYNNEI. This CDR3 has 12 residues. With 10 bases removed from V and 6 bases from J, the gap between germline ends came to 13 bases. The DNA of the CDR3 is TGTGCCATACGGGACACTTCAAACACCATATATTTT. Residues: CAIRDTSNTIYF.